This T cell receptor beta chain originates from a study of blood T cell repertoires in COVID-19. Overall study context: Both acute and convalescent COVID-19 samples were obtained from the United States, Italy and Spain. PBMCs, B-cell-depleted T cells, or T cells were the source of the cDNA or gDNA that made up the material.

The table lists this clone with a few counts. Study processing details: Amplification with reference gene primers provided the estimates of nucleated cell counts. Profiling relied on immunoSEQ multiplex PCR, and the TCRdb table lists in-frame clones only, not all of them. Clone size and the V and J calls come from that table; the DNA yielded D and trimming. This sample carries some 99,000 clones, over 85% of them seen once, and the ten largest clones take roughly 4.2%. This CDR3 contains 15 residues. Trimming stripped 1 base from V and 8 bases from J, with 14 bases between. Germline values: CDR1 MGHRA, CDR2 YSYEKL.

The specimen was peripheral blood. This chain uses TRBV4-1 with TRBJ1-4; D remains unclear. The TCR originated in a human donor with COVID-19, enrolled during active disease. The donor label of this sample is uncertain. The CDR3 coding sequence is TGCGCCAGCAGCCAAGTAGAGAGGGAGTGGGAAAAACTGTTTTTT. It codes for CASSQVEREWEKLFF.